The clone carrying this T cell receptor (beta chain) was seen at least ten times. V gave up 5 bases and J gave up 2 bases; unmatched junction bases: 13. Germline CDR1 reads SGHTA; CDR2 reads FQGTGA. The CDR3 loop spans 17 amino acids. These data belong to a study of T cell repertoires in cytomegalovirus infection. Overall study context: Public TCR beta signatures were indicative of both CMV infection and a matching HLA type.

TCRdb redid the calling of the reads with MiXCR, one entry per CDR3 protein. The sample shows roughly 500,000 distinct CDR3 sequences, around 11% of them seen only once. What was sequenced was PBMCs. This sequence joins TRBV7-3 and TRBJ2-3; 7 bases map to TRBD2. The receptor's source is a human donor in good health (CMV status not recorded). Some clones in this sample may be carry-over from other donors' samples. The CDR3 loop is CASSPGEGRGLTDTQYF. In DNA form, the CDR3 reads TGTGCCAGCAGCCCTGGGGAGGGGCGGGGCCTCACAGATACGCAGTATTTT.